One and the same sample provided the 7 T cell receptor beta chains below, sequenced in a study of blood T cell repertoires in COVID-19. Generated by immunoSEQ multiplex PCR, the TCRdb table keeps only in-frame clones and is missing some. The table has fewer than 35,000 clones, around 90% seen once. Material for sequencing was peripheral blood. These receptor sequences come from a middle-aged man with active or convalescent COVID-19.

This chain joins TRBV6-4 and TRBJ2-3; 11 bases are shared with TRBD2. The J segment lost 4 bases and the V segment lost 3 bases, leaving 3 bases of the junction unmatched. Germline V gives CDR1 MRHNA, CDR2 SNTAGT. The CDR3 sequence is 15 residues long. CDR3 DNA: TGTGCCAGCAGTGAGACTAGCGGGAACGCAGATACGCAGTATTTT. Its protein product is CASSETSGNADTQYF.

The CDR3 here is CASSPRTSGSSYNEQFF. The CDR3 DNA is TGCGCCAGCAGCCCCCGGACTAGCGGGAGCTCCTACAATGAGCAGTTCTTC. The V call is TRBV5-1, the J call TRBJ2-1; 13 bases agree with TRBD2. V dropped 4 bases and J dropped 0; count of bases not matched to a gene: 4. The CDR3 consists of 17 residues. Germline assignment: CDR1 SGHRS and CDR2 YFSETQ.

This sequence joins TRBV28 and TRBJ2-3; 8 bases are a match to TRBD2. The CDR3 sequence is 11 residues long. The V gene's germline CDR1 is MDHEN and CDR2 SYDVKM. V gave up 8 bases and J gave up 11 bases; unmatched junction bases: 6. The CDR3, as DNA: TGTGCCAGCTATAGCGGGGTGAAGCAGTATTTT. Its protein product is CASYSGVKQYF.

V is TRBV9 and J is TRBJ2-7; 8 bases map to TRBD1. This CDR3 spans 13 amino acids. Germline CDR1 is SGDLS and CDR2 is YYNGEE. Trimming at V came to 3 bases and at J to 6 bases, leaving 5 bases not matched to a gene. The CDR3 coding sequence is TGTGCCAGCAGCGGGACAGGGAATCTCGAGCAGTACTTC. Protein: CASSGTGNLEQYF.

The chain carries TRBV2 and TRBJ1-3; the match to TRBD1 covers 8 bases. The CDR3 consists of 14 residues. Germline V lookup: CDR1 SNHLY, CDR2 FYNNEI. V was pared by 7 bases and J by 4 bases, with 6 bases of the junction left unmatched. This CDR3 is CASIRTGTGNTIYF. Written as DNA, the CDR3 is TGTGCCAGCATTCGGACAGGGACCGGAAACACCATATATTTT.

V and J are TRBV9 and TRBJ2-5; weak D call: TRBD2 (7 bases). This CDR3 is built from 16 residues. The ends were cut back, 1 base at V and 2 bases at J, with 15 bases in the middle. Germline V CDR1 and CDR2: SGDLS, YYNGEE. CDR3 protein: CASSVSGGAYQETQYF. The CDR3 bases are TGTGCCAGCAGCGTATCTGGGGGGGCCTATCAAGAGACCCAGTACTTC.

The chain carries TRBV28 and TRBJ2-6, with a possible D match to TRBD1 (6 bases). This CDR3 region has 19 residues. V lost 3 bases, J lost 3 bases, and 21 bases lay in between. Germline-derived CDR1 and CDR2 are MDHEN and SYDVKM. As DNA, the CDR3 is TGTGCCAGCAGTTTTGGACAGAGACGCCCGTATAGTGGGGCCAACGTCCTGACTTTC. Protein sequence: CASSFGQRRPYSGANVLTF.